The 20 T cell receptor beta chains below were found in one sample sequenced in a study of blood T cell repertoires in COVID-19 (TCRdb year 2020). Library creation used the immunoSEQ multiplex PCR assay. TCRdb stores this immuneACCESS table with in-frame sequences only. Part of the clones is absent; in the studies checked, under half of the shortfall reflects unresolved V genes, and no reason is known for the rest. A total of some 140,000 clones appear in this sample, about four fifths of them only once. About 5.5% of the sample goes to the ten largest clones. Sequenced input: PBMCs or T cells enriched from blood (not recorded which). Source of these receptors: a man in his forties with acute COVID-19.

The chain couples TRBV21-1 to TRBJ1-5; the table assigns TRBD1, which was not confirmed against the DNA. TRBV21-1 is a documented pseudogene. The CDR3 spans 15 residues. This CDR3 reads CASSSKNSPPQPQHF. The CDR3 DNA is TGTGCCAGCAGCTCCAAAAACAGTCCTCCTCAGCCCCAGCATTTT.

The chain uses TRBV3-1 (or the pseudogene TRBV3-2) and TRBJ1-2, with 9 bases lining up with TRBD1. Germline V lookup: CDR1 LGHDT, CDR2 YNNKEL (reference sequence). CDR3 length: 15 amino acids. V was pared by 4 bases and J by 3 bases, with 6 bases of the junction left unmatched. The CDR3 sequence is CASSRGQGFDYGYTF. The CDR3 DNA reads TGTGCCAGCAGCCGGGGACAGGGATTCGACTATGGCTACACCTTC.

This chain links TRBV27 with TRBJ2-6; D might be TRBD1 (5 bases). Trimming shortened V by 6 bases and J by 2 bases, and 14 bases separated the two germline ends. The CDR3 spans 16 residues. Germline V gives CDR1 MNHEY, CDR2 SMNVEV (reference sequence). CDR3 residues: CASSPLWGPGANVLTF. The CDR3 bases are TGTGCCAGCAGCCCCCTGTGGGGCCCTGGGGCCAACGTCCTGACTTTC.

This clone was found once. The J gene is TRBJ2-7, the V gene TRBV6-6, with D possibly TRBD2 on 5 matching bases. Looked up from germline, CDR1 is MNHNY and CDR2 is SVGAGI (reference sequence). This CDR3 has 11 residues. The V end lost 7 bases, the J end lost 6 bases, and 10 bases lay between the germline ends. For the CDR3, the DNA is TGTGCCAGCACCCATGGGAGCGAGCAGTACTTC. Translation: CASTHGSEQYF.

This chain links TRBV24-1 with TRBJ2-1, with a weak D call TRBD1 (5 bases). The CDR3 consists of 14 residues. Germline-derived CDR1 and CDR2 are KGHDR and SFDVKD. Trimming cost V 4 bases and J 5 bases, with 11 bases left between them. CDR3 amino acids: CATSELGQNNEQFF. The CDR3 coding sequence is TGTGCCACCAGTGAGCTGGGGCAGAACAATGAGCAGTTCTTC.

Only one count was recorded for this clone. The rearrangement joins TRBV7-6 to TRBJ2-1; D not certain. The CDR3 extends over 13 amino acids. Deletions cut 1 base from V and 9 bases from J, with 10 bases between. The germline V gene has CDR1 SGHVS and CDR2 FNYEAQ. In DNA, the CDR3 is TGTGCCAGCAGCTTAGTGAGAGCTGGTGAGCAGTTCTTC. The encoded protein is CASSLVRAGEQFF.

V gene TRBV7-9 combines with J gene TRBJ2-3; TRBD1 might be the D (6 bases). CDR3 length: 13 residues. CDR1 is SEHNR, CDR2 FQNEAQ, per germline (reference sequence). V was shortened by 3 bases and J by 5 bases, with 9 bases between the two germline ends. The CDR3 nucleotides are TGTGCCAGCAGCTTCCGAGGGGGAGATACGCAGTATTTT. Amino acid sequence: CASSFRGGDTQYF.

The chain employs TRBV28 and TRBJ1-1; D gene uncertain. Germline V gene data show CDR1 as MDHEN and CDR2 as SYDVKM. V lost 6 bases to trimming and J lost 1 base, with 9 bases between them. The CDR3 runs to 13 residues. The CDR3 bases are TGTGCCAGCAGAAATGCCGGGAACACTGAAGCTTTCTTT. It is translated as CASRNAGNTEAFF.

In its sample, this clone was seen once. This CDR3 is CASSPPSGGRLTDTQYF. The DNA of the CDR3 is TGTGCCAGCAGCCCTCCTAGCGGGGGTAGACTCACAGATACGCAGTATTTT. V and J are TRBV5-4 and TRBJ2-3; 10 bases map to TRBD2. This CDR3 has 17 amino acids. V dropped 4 bases and J dropped 2; count of bases not matched to a gene: 10. Germline V gene lookup returns CDR1 SGHNT and CDR2 YYREEE (reference sequence).

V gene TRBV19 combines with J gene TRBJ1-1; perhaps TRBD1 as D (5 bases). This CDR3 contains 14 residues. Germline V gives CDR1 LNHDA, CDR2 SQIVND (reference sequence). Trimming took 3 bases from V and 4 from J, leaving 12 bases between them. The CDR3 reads CASSIIGGSTEAFF. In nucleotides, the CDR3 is TGTGCCAGTAGTATTATCGGGGGAAGCACTGAAGCTTTCTTT.

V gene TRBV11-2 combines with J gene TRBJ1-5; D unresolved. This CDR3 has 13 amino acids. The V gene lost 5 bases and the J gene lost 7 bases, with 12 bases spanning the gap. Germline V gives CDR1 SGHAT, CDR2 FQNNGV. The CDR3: CASSMGGNQPQHF. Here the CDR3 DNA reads TGTGCCAGCAGCATGGGAGGGAACCAGCCCCAGCATTTT. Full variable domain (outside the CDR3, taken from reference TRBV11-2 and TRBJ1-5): EAGVAQSPRYKIIEKRQSVAFWCNPISGHATLYWYQQILGQGPKLLIQFQNNGVVDDSQLPKDRFSAERLKGVDSTLKIQPAKLEDSAVYLCASSMGGNQPQHFGDGTRLSIL.

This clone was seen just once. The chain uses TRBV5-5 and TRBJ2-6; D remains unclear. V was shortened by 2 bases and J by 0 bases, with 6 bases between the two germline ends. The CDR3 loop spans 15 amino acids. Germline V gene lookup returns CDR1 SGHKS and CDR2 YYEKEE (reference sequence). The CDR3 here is CASSFEPSGANVLTF. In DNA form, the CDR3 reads TGTGCCAGCAGCTTTGAGCCCTCTGGGGCCAACGTCCTGACTTTC. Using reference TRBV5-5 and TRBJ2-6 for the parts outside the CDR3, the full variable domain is DAGVTQSPTHLIKTRGQQVTLRCSPISGHKSVSWYQQVLGQGPQFIFQYYEKEERGRGNFPDRFSARQFPNYSSELNVNALLLGDSALYLCASSFEPSGANVLTFGAGSRLTVL.

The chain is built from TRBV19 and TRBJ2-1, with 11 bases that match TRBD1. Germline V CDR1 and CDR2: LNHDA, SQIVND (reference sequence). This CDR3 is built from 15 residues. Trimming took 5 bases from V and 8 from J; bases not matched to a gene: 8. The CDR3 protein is CASSGQGAGPDEQFF. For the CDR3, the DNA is TGTGCCAGTAGTGGACAGGGGGCGGGCCCCGATGAGCAGTTCTTC.

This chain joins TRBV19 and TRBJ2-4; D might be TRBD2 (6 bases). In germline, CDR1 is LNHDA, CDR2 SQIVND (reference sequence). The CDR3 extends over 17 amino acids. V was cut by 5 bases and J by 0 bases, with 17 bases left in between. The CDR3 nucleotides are TGTGCCAGTAGTCCCCGGGGAGGAGGGCTAGCCAAAAACATTCAGTACTTC. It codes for CASSPRGGGLAKNIQYF.

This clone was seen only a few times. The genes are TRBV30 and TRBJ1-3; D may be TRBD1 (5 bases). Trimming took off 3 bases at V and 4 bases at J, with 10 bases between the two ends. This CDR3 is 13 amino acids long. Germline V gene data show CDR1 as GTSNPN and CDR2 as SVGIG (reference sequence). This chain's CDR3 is CAWRGPPGNTIYF. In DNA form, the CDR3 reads TGTGCCTGGAGGGGGCCACCGGGAAACACCATATATTTT.

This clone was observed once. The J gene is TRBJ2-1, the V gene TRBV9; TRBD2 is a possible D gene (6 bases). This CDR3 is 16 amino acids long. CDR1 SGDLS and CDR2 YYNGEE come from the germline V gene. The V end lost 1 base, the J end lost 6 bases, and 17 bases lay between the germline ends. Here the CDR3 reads CASSVSRTISLNEQFF. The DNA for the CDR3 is TGTGCCAGCAGCGTATCTAGGACTATTTCCCTCAATGAGCAGTTCTTC. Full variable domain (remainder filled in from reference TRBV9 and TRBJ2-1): DSGVTQTPKHLITATGQRVTLRCSPRSGDLSVYWYQQSLDQGLQFLIQYYNGEERAKGNILERFSAQQFPDLHSELNLSSLELGDSALYFCASSVSRTISLNEQFFGPGTRLTVL.

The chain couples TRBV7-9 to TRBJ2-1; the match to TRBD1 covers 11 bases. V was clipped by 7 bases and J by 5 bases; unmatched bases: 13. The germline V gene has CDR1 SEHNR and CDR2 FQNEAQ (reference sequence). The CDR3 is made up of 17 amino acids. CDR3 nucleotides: TGTGCCAGCATCCGAGCCATAGGGACAGGGGGAAACAATGAGCAGTTCTTC. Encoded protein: CASIRAIGTGGNNEQFF.

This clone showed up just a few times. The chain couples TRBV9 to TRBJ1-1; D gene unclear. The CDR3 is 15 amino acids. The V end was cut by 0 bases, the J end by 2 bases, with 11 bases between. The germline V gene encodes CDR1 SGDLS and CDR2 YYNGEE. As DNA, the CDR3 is TGTGCCAGCAGCGTAGGGGCAGGTGGTAACACTGAAGCTTTCTTT. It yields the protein CASSVGAGGNTEAFF.

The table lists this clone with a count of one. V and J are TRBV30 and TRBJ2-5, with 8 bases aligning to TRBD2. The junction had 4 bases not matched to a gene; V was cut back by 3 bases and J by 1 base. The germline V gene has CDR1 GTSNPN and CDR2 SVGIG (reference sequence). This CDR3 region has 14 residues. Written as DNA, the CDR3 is TGTGCCTGGAGCCCCGGGGGGGCCCAAGAGACCCAGTACTTC. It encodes CAWSPGGAQETQYF.

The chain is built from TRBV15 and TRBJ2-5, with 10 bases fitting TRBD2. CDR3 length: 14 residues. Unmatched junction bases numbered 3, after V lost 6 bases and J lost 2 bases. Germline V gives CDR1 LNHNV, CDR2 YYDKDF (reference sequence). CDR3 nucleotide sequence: TGTGCCACCAGGGCTAGCGGGGGTCAAGAGACCCAGTACTTC. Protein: CATRASGGQETQYF.